Listed below are T cell receptor beta chains from one sample, sequenced in a study of a mutant IDH1 vaccine in newly diagnosed glioma. These receptors' antigens are unknown. Clones were read by immunoSEQ multiplex PCR, and TCRdb kept only the in-frame ones, dropping some. Here the sample spans 45,000 to 60,000 clones, around four fifths being singletons. The source material was PBMCs, sampled from a glioma patient whose treatment included an IDH1 peptide vaccine. The receptors were sampled from a man between 45 and 60 years old with glioma. Each CDR3 is given with its conserved first and last residue.

>TRBJ2-7|TRBV25-1
CASSEGQSEQYF
>TRBJ2-3|TRBV5-4
CASSLASGGADTQYF
>TRBJ2-7|TRBV5-1
CASSWSPSAPEQYF
>TRBJ1-4|TRBV15
CATSRGGQSGEKLFF
>TRBJ2-7|TRBV27
CASSSPRGLYEQYF
>TRBJ1-2|TRBV5-4
CASSFADRGQIGYTF
>TRBJ2-1|TRBV5-4
CASSLAGGLYNEQFF
>TRBJ2-5|TRBV6-6
CASSNLGQGARETQYF
>TRBJ1-1|TRBV11-2
CASSFRDTEAFF
>TRBJ1-2|TRBV14
CASSQVGWHGYTF
>TRBJ2-2|TRBV29-1
CSVSGGTGGIGELFF
>TRBJ2-7|TRBV6-1
CASSSRTGSYEQYF
>TRBJ2-7|TRBV19
CASSSGGRGSYEQYF
>TRBJ2-5|TRBV5-4
CASSTVAYNKETQYF
>TRBJ2-6|TRBV19
CASISWPGFVTGANVLTF
>TRBJ1-1|TRBV5-1
CASSLGGNAEAFF
>TRBJ2-1|TRBV7-8
CASSLAKGEPQFF
>TRBJ1-5|TRBV4-1
CASSLGQGANDQPQHF
>TRBJ2-3|TRBV5-5
CASSLHPLGAADTQYF
>TRBJ1-2|TRBV7-2
CASSLVGQGPHGYTF
>TRBJ2-5|TRBV4-1
CASSQMQGFGQETQYF
>TRBJ2-3|TRBV5-1
CASSARRGAGADTQYF
>TRBJ2-3|TRBV5-1
CASSLGGSTDTQYF
>TRBJ1-6|TRBV5-1
CASSPGTRDNSPLHF
>TRBJ1-1|TRBV12-5
CASGPGGGTEAFF
>TRBJ1-2|TRBV6-6
CATRRGGPSNYGYTF
>TRBJ1-2|TRBV7-9
CASSLAAGPYGYTF
>TRBJ2-1|TRBV7-2
CASRTGQGNDEQFF
>TRBJ1-2|TRBV5-4
CASFRVDYGYTF
>TRBJ1-2|TRBV7-1
CASSLLGEDYGYTF
>TRBJ1-2|TRBV7-9
CASLPLEAAIYGYTF
>TRBJ1-5|TRBV13
CASSYGQGSGNQPQHF
>TRBJ2-7|TRBV29-1
CSVGGSSYEQYF
>TRBJ2-2|TRBV7-3
CASSPGTANTGELFF
>TRBJ2-1|TRBV29-1
CSVEAFSVEQGEIDEQFF
>TRBJ1-2|TRBV6-5
CASSHPAEGYGYTF
>TRBJ1-4|TRBV7-9
CASSQDSPTNEKLFF
>TRBJ1-1|TRBV2
CASGYEGGDTEAFF
>TRBJ1-1|TRBV5-6
CASSYVSGWGTPEAFF
>TRBJ2-1|TRBV5-4
CASSLGGLANDEQFF
>TRBJ1-1|TRBV4-1
CASSSLGNTEAFF
>TRBJ1-4|TRBV27
CASRFQGALGEKLFF
>TRBJ1-1|TRBV27
CASYPFGGAYTEAFF
>TRBJ1-5|TRBV6-1
CASYKRGGSEPQHF
>TRBJ2-7|TRBV4-3
CASSPGTGSYEQYF
>TRBJ1-2|TRBV10-3
CAISERDRSKNNYGYTF
>TRBJ2-7|TRBV6-5
CASSSDSTLNSGEQYF
>TRBJ2-5|TRBV4-3
CASSQGEGETQYF
>TRBJ1-2|TRBV9
CASSVGGRPDYGYTF
>TRBJ1-4|TRBV19
CASSPGGGLNEKLFF
>TRBJ2-1|TRBV19
CASTLDRAESSYNEQFF
>TRBJ1-6|TRBV9
CASSVEGVNSPLHF
>TRBJ2-3|TRBV5-1
CASSQLGGPTDTQYF
>TRBJ1-4|TRBV19
CASSFGTPGEKLFF
>TRBJ1-4|TRBV18
CASSPRGYEKLFF
>TRBJ1-2|TRBV27
CASSQTATATGGYTF
>TRBJ1-1|TRBV6-5
CASSPTLLNTEAFF
>TRBJ1-2|TRBV14
CASSFRDRDYGYTF
>TRBJ1-1|TRBV14
CASSRNWGGLAEAFF
>TRBJ1-1|TRBV5-5
CASSFGIGTEAFF